This TCR beta chain originates from a study of CD8 T cells in Susac syndrome. The CDR3 runs to 15 residues. The V segment lost 5 bases and the J segment 4 bases; nucleotides outside the gene matches: 5. The RNA, about 0.45 to 1 ug, was put through reverse transcription using random hexamers. TCR beta CDR3 was amplified by immunoSEQ multiplex PCR. This amplification extended across 54 Vbeta and 13 Jbeta segments. TCRdb called the immunoSEQ multiplex PCR reads again in MiXCR, with one record for every CDR3 protein. The sample has 250,000 to 350,000 distinct CDR3 sequences; approximately 85% are singletons.

The rearrangement joins TRBV12-3 or TRBV12-4 to TRBJ2-3, with 11 bases identical to TRBD2. The clonotype was recovered from a human donor with multiple sclerosis. Sequencing was done on a sample of CD8+ T cells from PBMCs. As DNA, the CDR3 is TGTGCCAGCAGTCCGCTAGCGGGAGGAGCAGATACGCAGTATTTT. Translating it yields CASSPLAGGADTQYF.